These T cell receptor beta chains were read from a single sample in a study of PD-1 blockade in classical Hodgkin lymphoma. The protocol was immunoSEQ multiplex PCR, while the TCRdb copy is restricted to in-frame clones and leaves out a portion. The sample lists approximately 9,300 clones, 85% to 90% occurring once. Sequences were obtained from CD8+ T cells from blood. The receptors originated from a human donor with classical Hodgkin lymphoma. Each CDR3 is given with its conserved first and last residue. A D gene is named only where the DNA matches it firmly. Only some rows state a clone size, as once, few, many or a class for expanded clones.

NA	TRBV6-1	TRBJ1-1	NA	TGTGCCAGCAGTGTCTGGGGGGTTGGTGACACTGAAGCTTTCTTT	CASSVWGVGDTEAFF
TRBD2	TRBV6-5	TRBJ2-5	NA	TGTGCCAGCAGTTCTTTAGCGGGGGCACAAGAGACCCAGTACTTC	CASSSLAGAQETQYF
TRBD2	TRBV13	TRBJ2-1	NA	TGTGCCAGCAGCTTAAAGACGAGCGGGGACTACAATGAGCAGTTCTTC	CASSLKTSGDYNEQFF
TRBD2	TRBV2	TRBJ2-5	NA	TGTGCCAGCAGTGAACTTAGCGGGAGATGGCAAGAGACCCAGTACTTC	CASSELSGRWQETQYF
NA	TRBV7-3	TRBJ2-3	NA	TGTGCCAGCAGCTTAAGTGCGGGCACAGATACGCAGTATTTT	CASSLSAGTDTQYF
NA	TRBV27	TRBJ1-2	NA	TGTGCCAGCAGTTTAACGTGGAGGAACTATGGCTACACCTTC	CASSLTWRNYGYTF
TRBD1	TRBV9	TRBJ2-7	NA	TGTGCCAGCAGCGTAGGAGGGGACAGGAGCTACGAGCAGTACTTC	CASSVGGDRSYEQYF
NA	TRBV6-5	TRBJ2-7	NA	TGTGCCAGCGACCCACTACTCCAGGCCGCCTACGAGCAGTACTTC	CASDPLLQAAYEQYF
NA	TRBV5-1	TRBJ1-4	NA	TGCGCCAGCAGCTCCGAAGGGGCGACTAATGAAAAACTGTTTTTT	CASSSEGATNEKLFF
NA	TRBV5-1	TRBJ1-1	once	TGCGCCAGCAGCTTGAGTGGCACAGCGAACACTGAAGCTTTCTTT	CASSLSGTANTEAFF
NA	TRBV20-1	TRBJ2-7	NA	TGCAGTGCGTTGCTGAAAAACGAGCAGTACTTC	CSALLKNEQYF
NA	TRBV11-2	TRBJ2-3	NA	TGTGCCAGCAGTTACGCACAGCGGTACCTCACAGATACGCAGTATTTT	CASSYAQRYLTDTQYF
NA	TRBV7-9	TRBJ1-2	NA	TGTGCCAGCAGCTCCGGGACCTATGGCTACACCTTC	CASSSGTYGYTF
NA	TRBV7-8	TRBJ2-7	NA	TGTGCCAGCAGCCCCGGCTACCGGCGCGCCTACGAGCAGTACTTC	CASSPGYRRAYEQYF
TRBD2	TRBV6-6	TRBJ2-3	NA	TGTGCCAGCAGTTCCCGAACTAGCGGGGGGGCGGATACGCAGTATTTT	CASSSRTSGGADTQYF
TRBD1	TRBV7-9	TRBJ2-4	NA	TGTGCCAGCAGCCCTGGGACAGGGGAGTACATTCAGTACTTC	CASSPGTGEYIQYF
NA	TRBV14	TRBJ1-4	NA	TGTGCCAGCAGCCAAGATCTGGGAGTTAATGAAAAACTGTTTTTT	CASSQDLGVNEKLFF
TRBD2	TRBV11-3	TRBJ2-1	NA	TGTGCCAGCAGCTTAGATCCCCGACTAGCGGGGGGGCGGGAGCAGTTCTTC	CASSLDPRLAGGREQFF
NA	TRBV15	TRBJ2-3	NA	TGTGCCACCAGCAGAGATGGTCGGGCTAGCCATTTT	CATSRDGRASHF
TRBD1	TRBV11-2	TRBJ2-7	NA	TGTGCCAGCAGCTTAGGGACAGGGGCCTACGAGCAGTACTTC	CASSLGTGAYEQYF
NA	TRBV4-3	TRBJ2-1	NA	TGCGCCAGCAGCCAAGGGGACTACAATGAGCAGTTCTTC	CASSQGDYNEQFF
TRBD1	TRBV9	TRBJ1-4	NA	TGTGCCAGCAGCGCCAACCCAGGGGGGACTAATGAAAAACTGTTTTTT	CASSANPGGTNEKLFF
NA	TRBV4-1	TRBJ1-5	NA	TGCGCCAGCGGATCAGGGGTAGGTCAGCCCCAGCATTTT	CASGSGVGQPQHF
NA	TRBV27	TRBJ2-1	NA	TGTGCCAGCAGTTCCCGGACTACTGAAAAGGATGAGCAGTTCTTC	CASSSRTTEKDEQFF
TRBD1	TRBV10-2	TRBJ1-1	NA	TGCGCCAGCCCATACAGGGGGTCTGAAGCTTTCTTT	CASPYRGSEAFF
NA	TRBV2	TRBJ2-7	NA	TGTGCCAGCAGTCAGACGGGCAGACCGTTTGCCTACGAGCAGTACTTC	CASSQTGRPFAYEQYF
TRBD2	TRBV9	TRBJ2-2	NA	TGTGCCAGCAGCGTTACTAACGCGGGGGGGCCCTCCGGGGAGCTGTTTTTT	CASSVTNAGGPSGELFF
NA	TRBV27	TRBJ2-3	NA	TGTGCCAGCAGTTCCCGGCGGCTCCGCACAGATACGCAGTATTTT	CASSSRRLRTDTQYF
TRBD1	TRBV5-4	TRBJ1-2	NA	TGTGCCAGCAGCTTGGCAGGGGGGGATGGCTACACCTTC	CASSLAGGDGYTF